Listed here are 25 T cell receptor beta chains from one sample, sequenced in a study of a mutant IDH1 vaccine in newly diagnosed glioma. The method was immunoSEQ multiplex PCR; TCRdb's version includes in-frame clones alone and lacks a portion of them. The sample has some 35,000 clones, roughly 76% seen once; the top ten hold around 10%. Which antigens these TCRs recognize remains unknown. Time point described: week 5, during vaccination. With topical imiquimod, each dose of the vaccine consisted of 300 ug of mutant IDH1 20-mer peptide. The sample consisted of PBMCs, taken from a glioma patient whose treatment included an IDH1 peptide vaccine. These TCRs come from a man aged 50-59 years with glioma.

The chain uses TRBV5-4 and TRBJ2-5; perhaps TRBD1 as D (6 bases). Per the germline V gene, CDR1 is SGHNT and CDR2 is YYREEE (reference sequence). The CDR3 covers 16 residues. Trimming stripped 0 bases from V and 1 base from J, with 13 bases between. CDR3 residues: CASSLGGQLSQETQYF. The CDR3 DNA reads TGTGCCAGCAGCTTGGGAGGACAGCTTTCCCAAGAGACCCAGTACTTC.

V usage is TRBV19 and J usage is TRBJ2-1, with D unresolved. The V and J ends lost 0 bases and 3 bases respectively, with 3 bases between them. In germline, CDR1 is LNHDA, CDR2 SQIVND (reference sequence). This CDR3 region has 13 residues. This chain's CDR3 is CASSIDFYNEQFF. The CDR3 DNA follows: TGTGCCAGTAGTATAGATTTCTACAATGAGCAGTTCTTC.

The V gene is TRBV2, the J gene TRBJ1-6; D may be TRBD1 (6 bases). The CDR3 is made up of 15 amino acids. Looked up from germline, CDR1 is SNHLY and CDR2 is FYNNEI. V gave up 6 bases and J gave up 7 bases, with 16 bases separating them. The CDR3 DNA is TGTGCCAGCAGGCCAAGGGGGGAGGCGAATTCACCCCTCCACTTT. Translated: CASRPRGEANSPLHF.

V is TRBV7-2 and J is TRBJ2-1, with 9 positions matching TRBD2. The CDR3 has 15 residues. Germline V gives CDR1 SGHTA, CDR2 FQGNSA. With V trimmed by 5 bases and J by 7 bases, 9 bases remained unmatched. The CDR3 sequence is CASSRGLARGNEQFF. The CDR3 coding sequence is TGTGCCAGCAGCAGGGGACTAGCTCGTGGTAATGAGCAGTTCTTC. The variable domain in full, with the rest retrieved from reference TRBV7-2 and TRBJ2-1, is GAGVSQSPSNKVTEKGKDVELRCDPISGHTALYWYRQSLGQGLEFLIYFQGNSAPDKSGLPSDRFSAERTGGSVSTLTIQRTQQEDSAVYLCASSRGLARGNEQFFGPGTRLTVL.

The chain carries TRBV2 and TRBJ2-7, with TRBD1 identical over 7 bases. Per germline, CDR1 SNHLY and CDR2 FYNNEI. The V gene end was trimmed by 6 bases and the J gene end by 2 bases; junction bases not matched to a gene: 7. CDR3 size: 14 residues. The CDR3 bases are TGTGCCAGCAGGTACGGGACAGCCACCTACGAGCAGTACTTC. Translation gives CASRYGTATYEQYF.

The rearrangement uses TRBV19 and TRBJ1-3, with D uncertain. V was trimmed by 9 bases and J by 3 bases, leaving 6 bases between them. Germline V CDR1 and CDR2: LNHDA, SQIVND (reference sequence). The CDR3 has 11 residues. CDR3 sequence: CASGVGNTIYF. The CDR3 DNA reads TGTGCCAGCGGGGTTGGAAACACCATATATTTT.

V gene TRBV6-6 combines with J gene TRBJ1-2; D not certain. V was clipped by 7 bases and J by 5 bases, with 8 bases between them. The CDR3 contains 11 residues. Germline assignment: CDR1 MNHNY and CDR2 SVGAGI (reference sequence). CDR3 sequence: CASTPGYGYTF. In DNA, the CDR3 is TGTGCCAGCACCCCTGGTTATGGCTACACCTTC.

A few counts support this clone. The chain links TRBV6-5 to TRBJ1-1; D is unresolved. The CDR3 spans 12 residues. Germline V CDR1 and CDR2: MNHEY, SVGAGI. Trimming removed 2 bases at V and 1 base at J, with 2 bases between. The CDR3 sequence is CASSYRNTEAFF. CDR3 coding DNA: TGTGCCAGCAGTTACAGGAACACTGAAGCTTTCTTT.

The rearrangement uses TRBV5-1 and TRBJ1-2; the match to TRBD1 covers 10 bases. The CDR3 has 13 residues. V lost 2 bases and J lost 7; bases outside the gene matches: 2. Germline V gives CDR1 SGHRS, CDR2 YFSETQ. The CDR3 DNA follows: TGCGCCAGCAGCTTCCGGGACAGGGGTGGCTACACCTTC. Translated, it gives CASSFRDRGGYTF.

V usage is TRBV19 and J usage is TRBJ2-1; 10 bases fit TRBD2. The CDR3 is made up of 18 amino acids. Germline trimming cut 2 bases from V and 0 bases from J; bases unmatched to any gene: 7. Germline CDR1 LNHDA, CDR2 SQIVND (reference sequence). CDR3 residues: CASSIPSGRARSYNEQFF. DNA of the CDR3: TGTGCCAGTAGTATACCCAGCGGGAGGGCCCGCTCCTACAATGAGCAGTTCTTC.

The chain joins TRBV7-8 to TRBJ2-7; TRBD1 might be the D (6 bases). V dropped 5 bases and J dropped 1 base, with 18 bases sitting between them. From germline, CDR1 is SGHVS and CDR2 FQNEAQ. This CDR3 spans 16 amino acids. The CDR3 coding sequence is TGTGCCAGCAGCCCCCGGGGACAACCGGGTTCCTACGAGCAGTACTTC. Its protein product is CASSPRGQPGSYEQYF. The full variable domain, its missing parts supplied by reference TRBV7-8 and TRBJ2-7, is GAGVSQSPRYKVAKRGQDVALRCDPISGHVSLFWYQQALGQGPEFLTYFQNEAQLDKSGLPSDRFFAERPEGSVSTLKIQRTQQEDSAVYLCASSPRGQPGSYEQYFGPGTRLTVT.

The chain combines TRBV9 with TRBJ1-2; 7 positions match TRBD1. Trimming took 0 bases from V and 4 from J; bases not matched to a gene: 6. CDR3 size: 15 residues. Germline loops: CDR1 SGDLS, CDR2 YYNGEE. CDR3 region: CASSVEPRDSYGYTF. The DNA for the CDR3 is TGTGCCAGCAGCGTAGAGCCCCGGGACAGCTATGGCTACACCTTC.

DNA of the CDR3: TGTGCCAGCAGCCAACCTAATGCGGGGAAGGCAGGTAATGAGCAGTTCTTC. Translation gives CASSQPNAGKAGNEQFF. V and J are TRBV4-2 and TRBJ2-1; tentatively, D is TRBD2 (6 bases). Germline CDR1 LGHNA, CDR2 YNFKEQ. This CDR3 spans 17 amino acids. V dropped 2 bases and J dropped 7 bases, with 21 bases sitting between them.

The chain links TRBV19 to TRBJ1-4; 7 nucleotides line up with TRBD1. V lost 3 bases to trimming and J lost 7 bases; unmatched junction nucleotides: 8. CDR3 length: 15 amino acids. Germline V gene data show CDR1 as LNHDA and CDR2 as SQIVND (reference sequence). The CDR3 is CASSISGGRGEKLFF. CDR3 bases: TGTGCCAGTAGTATTTCAGGGGGAAGGGGTGAAAAACTGTTTTTT.

The CDR3 here is CASSFYAGASYEQYF. The CDR3 DNA reads as TGTGCCAGCAGCTTTTATGCGGGGGCTTCCTACGAGCAGTACTTC. The chain couples TRBV7-3 to TRBJ2-7; D may be TRBD2 (7 bases). V gave up 3 bases and J gave up 1 base, with 13 bases separating them. The length of the CDR3 is 15 residues. The germline V gene has CDR1 SGHTA and CDR2 FQGTGA.

The chain couples TRBV9 to TRBJ2-3; no clear D. The CDR3 consists of 15 residues. V lost 0 bases, J lost 3 bases, and 11 bases lay in between. CDR1 is SGDLS, CDR2 YYNGEE, per germline. The CDR3 region is CASSVGPSPTDTQYF. The CDR3 bases are TGTGCCAGCAGCGTAGGTCCGAGCCCAACAGATACGCAGTATTTT.

This rearrangement joins TRBV5-6 to TRBJ2-7; D is undetermined. This CDR3 is 13 amino acids long. Trimming took 1 base from V and 9 from J, leaving 14 bases between them. CDR1 is SGHDT, CDR2 YYEEEE, per germline. The CDR3 reads CASSLTPLLGQYF. For the CDR3, the DNA is TGTGCCAGCAGCTTGACTCCACTCTTAGGGCAGTACTTC. The full variable domain, its missing parts supplied by reference TRBV5-6 and TRBJ2-7, is DAGVTQSPTHLIKTRGQQVTLRCSPKSGHDTVSWYQQALGQGPQFIFQYYEEEERQRGNFPDRFSGHQFPNYSSELNVNALLLGDSALYLCASSLTPLLGQYFGPGTRLTVT.

The chain uses TRBV2 and TRBJ1-2; no definite D call. Trimming removed 1 base at V and 1 base at J, with 10 bases between. The CDR3 has 15 residues. CDR1 is SNHLY and CDR2 is FYNNEI in the germline V gene. The CDR3 is CASSEEVGINYGYTF. Here the CDR3 DNA reads TGTGCCAGCAGTGAAGAGGTTGGGATTAACTATGGCTACACCTTC.

The rearrangement joins TRBV6-1 to TRBJ1-1; D is ambiguous. V was shortened by 3 bases and J by 0 bases, with 8 bases between the two germline ends. CDR1 is MNHNS and CDR2 is SASEGT in the germline V gene. CDR3 length equals 14 residues. CDR3 in amino acids: CASSDSPMNTEAFF. The CDR3 nucleotides are TGTGCCAGCAGTGATTCACCGATGAACACTGAAGCTTTCTTT.

This clone has more than one count but fewer than ten. The gene calls are TRBV18 and TRBJ1-6; no definite D call. The germline gives CDR1 KGHSH, CDR2 LQKENI. Trimming pared 3 bases from V and 13 bases from J, leaving 13 bases between. The CDR3 extends over 13 amino acids. The CDR3 coding sequence is TGTGCCAGCTCACCTTCCGACACCCGCCCCCTCCACTTT. Translated: CASSPSDTRPLHF.

The V gene is TRBV5-5, the J gene TRBJ1-1; weak D call: TRBD1 (5 bases). The CDR3 consists of 14 residues. The V gene's germline CDR1 is SGHKS and CDR2 YYEKEE (reference sequence). V gave up 5 bases and J gave up 3 bases, with 14 bases separating them. CDR3 in DNA: TGTGCCAGCAGTCCCGGACCGGGGGACACTGAAGCTTTCTTT. Protein: CASSPGPGDTEAFF.

This clone was counted between two and nine times. The chain joins TRBV4-1 to TRBJ2-1; no reliable D call. This CDR3 has 12 amino acids. V dropped 0 bases and J dropped 8 bases, with 5 bases sitting between them. CDR1 and CDR2 (germline): MGHRA, YSYEKL. For the CDR3, the DNA is TGCGCCAGCAGCCAAGATCTCCATGAGCAGTTCTTC. It yields the protein CASSQDLHEQFF.

The chain recombines TRBV25-1 with TRBJ2-7; 10 nucleotides align to TRBD1. The germline CDR1 and CDR2 sequences are MGHDK and SYGVNS. Losses at the gene ends were 2 bases for V and 5 bases for J; bases not matched to a gene: 6. This CDR3 comprises 15 residues. In DNA, the CDR3 is TGTGCCAGCAGTGAAGGCCGGGACAGGGGCCACGAGCAGTACTTC. Protein sequence: CASSEGRDRGHEQYF.

This chain uses TRBV29-1 with TRBJ2-3, with TRBD2 matching 11 bases. In germline, CDR1 is SQVTM, CDR2 ANQGSEA. There are 16 residues in the CDR3. J gave up 2 bases and V 2 bases, and 6 bases lay outside the gene matches. CDR3 in amino acids: CSVEKGTSGDTDTQYF. As DNA, the CDR3 is TGCAGCGTTGAAAAAGGGACTAGCGGAGACACAGATACGCAGTATTTT.

The chain uses TRBV7-2 and TRBJ2-1; a weak D match, TRBD2 (5 bases). The V gene's germline CDR1 is SGHTA and CDR2 FQGNSA. Trimming removed 5 bases at V and 5 bases at J, with 10 bases between. This CDR3 is built from 13 residues. CDR3 loop: CASSTGLNNEQFF. The CDR3 DNA reads TGTGCCAGCAGCACCGGACTGAACAATGAGCAGTTCTTC.